The present entry profiles one T cell receptor beta chain with its context. This clonotype occurred many times. The specificity of this receptor is unknown. No base qualities exist here, and no much larger clone lies one base off it. This entry comes from a study of T cells in Graves' hyperthyroidism and ophthalmopathy (dated by TCRdb to between 2018 and 2021). Describing the broader study: Peripheral blood was collected at initial diagnosis, before any treatment. A discovery cohort of 95 to 100 patients, 43 with Graves' ophthalmopathy and approximately 55 with stable Graves' hyperthyroidism, was used to find distinguishing TCR V-J signatures. Prospective prediction of ophthalmopathy was tested in an independent validation cohort of fewer than 20 hyperthyroidism patients and roughly 16 patients who later progressed to ophthalmopathy. The 100 discovery patients were randomly split 7:3 into training and test sets. In about 6 Graves' hyperthyroidism patients, the study also compared T-cell repertoires from thyroid tissue with T-cell repertoires from blood. Following sampling, methimazole starting at 30 mg daily was given to hyperthyroidism patients, and high-dose intravenous methylprednisolone was given to ophthalmopathy patients. The paper reports TCR Vbeta CDR3 sequencing of 135 peripheral blood samples: 40 or so ophthalmopathy, about 75 hyperthyroidism and 17 progressor patients.

Per the germline V gene (reference sequence), MNHNY is the CDR1 and SVGAGI is the CDR2. V and J are truncated by 0 bases and 1 base respectively, leaving an intervening sequence of 6 bases. From its cysteine to its phenylalanine, the CDR3 spans 15 amino acids. Solely the CDR3 DNA is kept, with 45 bases framed from the first base. Summary of the overall study and its limitations: In validation, progression to ophthalmopathy was predicted by the model with around 71% sensitivity and approximately 78% specificity, a median of about 6 months before onset. Most expanded thyroid clonotypes (frequency above 0.001) were also detected in blood, a finding suggesting that blood repertoires may reflect thyroid immune responses. Ophthalmopathy was separated from stable hyperthyroidism by a 13 V-J signature model, with around 90% sensitivity and around 81% specificity obtained in cross-validation and 80%/75% obtained in testing. Sample size was not statistically predetermined, and investigators were not blinded to group allocation.

TCR beta CDR3 regions were amplified from RNA transcripts. The TCR CDR3 was subjected to a first round of RT-PCR using the HTBI primer set and the Qiagen OneStep RT-PCR kit. Libraries were constructed in a second round of multiplex PCR, after which size selection and purification were performed. Sequencing of the libraries was done on an Illumina HiSeq2000 using paired-end 100 bp reads. As for how the authors treated the data: SOAPnuke was used to process the raw data, throwing out any read that contained adapters or uncalled bases, had a mean Phred below 15, or lacked an exact constant-primer or identifier match. COPE v1.2.5 was used to merge the high-quality paired reads, and each unique nucleotide sequence was defined as a clonotype. MiTCR v1.1 was used to align the clonotypes against IMGT TRBV, TRBD and TRBJ reference segments. Analysis was restricted to V-J combinations with a frequency above 0.0001, which covered 99.2% of repertoires. A TCS score was defined as the ratio of F50 (clonal expansion) to E x V (chaos), with BLOSUM62-based TCRdist applied between CDR3 peptides within each V-J. Welch's t-statistics and random forest reduced just over 500 V-J features to some 14, which were used in a naive Bayes classifier (R e1071). The public sequencing data were trimmed at Q25 with fastp and processed into clonotypes with MiXCR by TCRdb, which kept only in-frame beta chains. One record per CDR3 amino acid sequence lists the most common genes and DNA. The V and J calls, along with clone size, are taken from TCRdb and not from the paper's own processing. The sample records around 280,000 distinct CDR3 sequences, roughly 14% of which are singletons. The leading ten clones occupy approximately 7.8% of the sample.

Hyperthyroidism patients were aged 18 to 65 years and newly diagnosed, with disease duration of less than 2 months. Patients with uncontrolled infections, other autoimmune diseases, pregnancy or lactation were excluded. Clinical symptoms, serum thyroxine and TRAb, thyroid ultrasound, and orbital computed tomography formed the basis for the diagnoses. Blood from progressor patients was drawn when they were first diagnosed with hyperthyroidism, before any ophthalmopathy symptoms appeared. PBMCs were separated from approximately 9.9 ml of fresh peripheral blood using Ficoll-Paque density gradient centrifugation. Patients classed as progressors first received a Graves' hyperthyroidism diagnosis and then went on to develop ophthalmopathy during follow-up. Total RNA was extracted using Trizol reagent, and RNA quality was assessed on an Agilent 2100 Bioanalyzer.

This receptor chain uses TRBV6-6 and TRBJ2-2, and possibly TRBD2, on 5 matching bases. The sequence was collected from a woman between 25 and 40 years old with Graves' hyperthyroidism that later progressed to Graves' ophthalmopathy. Sequencing was done on a sample of blood. The CDR3 in this case is CASSYSEGNTGELFF. In nucleotide form, the sequence is TGTGCCAGCAGTTACTCCGAGGGGAACACCGGGGAGCTGTTTTTT.